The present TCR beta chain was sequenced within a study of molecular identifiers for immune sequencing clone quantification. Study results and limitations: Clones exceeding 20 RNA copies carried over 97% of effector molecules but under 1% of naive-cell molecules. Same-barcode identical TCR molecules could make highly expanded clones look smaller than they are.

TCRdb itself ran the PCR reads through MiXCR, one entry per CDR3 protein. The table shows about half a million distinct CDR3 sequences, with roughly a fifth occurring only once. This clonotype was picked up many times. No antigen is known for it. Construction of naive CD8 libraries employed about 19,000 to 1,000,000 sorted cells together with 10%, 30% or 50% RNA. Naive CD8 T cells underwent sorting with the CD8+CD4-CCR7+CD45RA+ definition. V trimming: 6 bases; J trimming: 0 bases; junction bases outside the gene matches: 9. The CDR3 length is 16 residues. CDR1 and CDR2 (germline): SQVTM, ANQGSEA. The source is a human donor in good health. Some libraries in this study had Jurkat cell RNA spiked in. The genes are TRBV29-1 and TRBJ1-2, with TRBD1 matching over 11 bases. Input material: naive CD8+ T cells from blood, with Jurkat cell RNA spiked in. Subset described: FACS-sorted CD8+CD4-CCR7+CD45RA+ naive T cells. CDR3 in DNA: TGCAGCGTCACCCGGGACAGGGGGTTTTCTAACTATGGCTACACCTTC. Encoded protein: CSVTRDRGFSNYGYTF.